The 6 T cell receptor beta chains below all came from one sample that was sequenced in a study of blood T cell repertoires in COVID-19. Libraries were prepared by immunoSEQ multiplex PCR; TCRdb keeps only in-frame clonotypes and omits some of them. The sample consists of tens of thousands of clones, 70% to 90% of them appearing once. Sequencing input: peripheral blood. All receptors derive from an older woman with active COVID-19.

The CDR3 is CASSLYWGGNYEQYF. CDR3 sequence (DNA): TGCGCCAGCAGCTTGTACTGGGGGGGGAACTACGAGCAGTACTTC. The chain recombines TRBV5-1 with TRBJ2-7; 7 bases are a match to TRBD2. The V and J ends lost 1 base and 3 bases, in that order; junction bases with no gene match: 7. Germline loops: CDR1 SGHRS, CDR2 YFSETQ. This CDR3 contains 15 residues.

The J gene is TRBJ1-2, the V gene TRBV2; a weak D match, TRBD1 (5 bases). Germline V gene sequence: CDR1 SNHLY, CDR2 FYNNEI. This CDR3 is built from 13 residues. V was pared by 2 bases and J by 8 bases, with 12 bases between. The CDR3 region is CASSESRAGGYTF. The CDR3 coding sequence is TGTGCCAGCAGTGAATCCAGGGCGGGGGGCTACACCTTC.

The CDR3 is CASTKDRVNYEQYF. In nucleotides, the CDR3 is TGTGCCAGCACTAAAGACAGGGTCAACTACGAGCAGTACTTC. The rearrangement joins TRBV2 to TRBJ2-7, with 7 bases lining up with TRBD1. From germline, CDR1 is SNHLY and CDR2 FYNNEI. The CDR3 extends over 14 amino acids. The V gene end was trimmed by 7 bases and the J gene end by 3 bases; junction bases not matched to a gene: 9. The full variable domain, completed using reference TRBV2 and TRBJ2-7, is EPEVTQTPSHQVTQMGQEVILRCVPISNHLYFYWYRQILGQKVEFLVSFYNNEISEKSEIFDDQFSVERPDGSNFTLKIRSTKLEDSAMYFCASTKDRVNYEQYFGPGTRLTVT.

The chain carries TRBV5-4 and TRBJ1-1; D not certain. The germline gives CDR1 SGHNT, CDR2 YYREEE (reference sequence). The CDR3 has 13 residues. Trimming pared 4 bases from V and 1 base from J, leaving 8 bases between. CDR3 nucleotides: TGTGCCAGCAGCCCTGACAAGAACACTGAAGCTTTCTTT. It translates to CASSPDKNTEAFF.

The chain recombines TRBV6-1 with TRBJ2-7; D might be TRBD2 (6 bases). The germline V gene encodes CDR1 MNHNS and CDR2 SASEGT. This CDR3 spans 15 amino acids. Trimming cost V 3 bases and J 1 base, with 13 bases left between them. As DNA, the CDR3 is TGTGCCAGCAGTGAGGAGGGAATTGGTTCCTACGAGCAGTACTTC. It translates to CASSEEGIGSYEQYF.

The rearrangement joins TRBV18 to TRBJ1-5; 9 bases map to TRBD1. Germline values: CDR1 KGHSH, CDR2 LQKENI. Losses at the gene ends were 6 bases for V and 5 bases for J; bases not matched to a gene: 5. This CDR3 is 14 amino acids long. As DNA, the CDR3 is TGTGCCAGCTCGACGACAGGGGGGGATCAGCCCCAGCATTTT. Its protein is CASSTTGGDQPQHF.